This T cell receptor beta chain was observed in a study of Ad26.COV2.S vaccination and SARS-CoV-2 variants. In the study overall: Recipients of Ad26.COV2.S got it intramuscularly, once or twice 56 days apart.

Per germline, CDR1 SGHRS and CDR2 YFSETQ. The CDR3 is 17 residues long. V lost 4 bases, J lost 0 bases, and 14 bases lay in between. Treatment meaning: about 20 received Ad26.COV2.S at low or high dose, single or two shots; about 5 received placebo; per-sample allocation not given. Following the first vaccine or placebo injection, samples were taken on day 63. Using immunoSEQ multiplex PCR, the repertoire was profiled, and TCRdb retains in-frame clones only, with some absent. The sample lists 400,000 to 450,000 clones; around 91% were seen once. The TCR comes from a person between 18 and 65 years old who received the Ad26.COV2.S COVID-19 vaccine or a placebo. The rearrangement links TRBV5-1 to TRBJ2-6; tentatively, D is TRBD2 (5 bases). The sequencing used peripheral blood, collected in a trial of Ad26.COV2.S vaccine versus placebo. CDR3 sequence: CASSTGLRPSGANVLTF. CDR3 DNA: TGCGCCAGCAGCACCGGACTGCGCCCCTCTGGGGCCAACGTCCTGACTTTC.